Listed here are 8 T cell receptor beta chains from one sample, sequenced in a study of CD8 T cells in ankylosing spondylitis. Each CDR3 protein gets one entry after TCRdb re-called the 5' RACE reads with MiXCR. This table has approximately 250,000 distinct CDR3 sequences, 10% to 13% appearing once. The sequenced material came from blood, either unsorted or a sorted T cell fraction (not recorded which). These receptors all come from a male donor with ankylosing spondylitis or in good health (not recorded which).

This clonotype occurred many times. This chain links TRBV4-1 with TRBJ1-5; D perhaps matches TRBD1 (6 bases). Germline CDR1 is MGHRA and CDR2 is YSYEKL. The CDR3 length is 17 residues. Trimming removed 4 bases from V and 4 bases from J, with 20 bases in between. Here the CDR3 DNA reads TGCGCCAGCAGCCCTTCAGGTGGGGGGCAGGCGAATCAGCCCCAGCATTTT. Protein sequence: CASSPSGGGQANQPQHF.

This clonotype was counted ten times or more. V is TRBV12-3 or TRBV12-4 and J is TRBJ1-5; D is ambiguous. Between the trimmed V and J ends, which lost 3 bases and 4 bases, there was a span of 10 bases. The CDR3 consists of 14 residues. This CDR3 is CASSLLSGNQPQHF. DNA of the CDR3: TGTGCCAGCAGTTTGTTATCCGGGAATCAGCCCCAGCATTTT.

The chain uses TRBV6-5 and TRBJ1-2, with 9 bases identical to TRBD1. This CDR3 is 16 amino acids long. CDR1 is MNHEY and CDR2 is SVGAGI in the germline V gene. The V segment lost 4 bases and the J segment 6 bases; nucleotides outside the gene matches: 12. The CDR3 DNA is TGTGCCAGCAGTTCTTCCCGTACAGGGGGCGATAATGGCTACACCTTC. Amino acid sequence: CASSSSRTGGDNGYTF.

This clonotype was found many times. The chain recombines TRBV5-3 with TRBJ2-2; 9 bases are shared with TRBD1. TRBV5-3 is designated an ORF whose function remains uncertain. Trimming took 4 bases from V and 2 from J; bases not matched to a gene: 21. The CDR3 is 21 amino acids. CDR3 residues: CARSPGGLGTGKGINTGELFF. DNA of the CDR3: TGTGCCAGAAGCCCGGGAGGTCTCGGGACAGGGAAGGGGATCAACACCGGGGAGCTGTTTTTT.

The sample holds many counts of this clonotype. V usage is TRBV20-1 and J usage is TRBJ2-1; TRBD2 matches 8 bases. With 0 bases clipped from V and 7 bases from J, the junction kept 14 bases outside the gene matches. Germline CDR1 DFQATT, CDR2 SNEGSKA (reference sequence). The CDR3 runs to 17 residues. As DNA, the CDR3 is TGCAGTGCTAGAGATCTTCAGAGGGCTAGCGGGTGGAATGAGCAGTTCTTC. It yields the protein CSARDLQRASGWNEQFF.

The CDR3 DNA reads as TGTGCCAGCAGTTACCACCGTAGTCAGGAGAGTTACGAGCAGTACTTC. Residues: CASSYHRSQESYEQYF. The V and J genes are TRBV6-2 or TRBV6-3 and TRBJ2-7, with D hard to call. CDR1 and CDR2 (germline): MNHEY, SVGEGT. CDR3 length equals 16 residues. V gave up 2 bases and J gave up 4 bases, with 18 bases separating them.

This clonotype has more than one count but fewer than ten. This sequence joins TRBV14 and TRBJ1-2; a possible D gene is TRBD1 (5 bases). V was pared by 2 bases and J by 9 bases, with 10 bases between. The CDR3 runs 12 residues. Germline assignment: CDR1 SGHDN and CDR2 FVKESK. This CDR3 is CASSQFGTSYTF. The CDR3 coding sequence is TGTGCCAGCAGCCAATTCGGGACGAGCTACACCTTC. Supplemented by reference TRBV14 and TRBJ1-2, the full variable domain reads EAGVTQFPSHSVIEKGQTVTLRCDPISGHDNLYWYRRVMGKEIKFLLHFVKESKQDESGMPNNRFLAERTGGTYSTLKVQPAELEDSGVYFCASSQFGTSYTFGSGTRLTVV.

This clonotype was recorded many times. The chain employs TRBV29-1 and TRBJ2-3; no clear D gene. Germline CDR1 reads SQVTM; CDR2 reads ANQGSEA. This CDR3 has 13 amino acids. V was cut by 7 bases and J by 2 bases, with 13 bases left in between. The CDR3 DNA sequence: TGCAGCGCCCCGGACGGCTACACAGATACGCAGTATTTT. Translating it yields CSAPDGYTDTQYF.